These 20 T cell receptor beta chains came from one sample sequenced in a study of neurological immune-mediated disorders. Using its own MiXCR run on the 5' RACE reads, TCRdb lists one record per CDR3 protein. Among some 49,000 distinct CDR3 sequences listed, approximately 11% were seen once. Sample time point: longitudinal time-point 1 (baseline). Material for sequencing was PBMCs. All receptors come from a woman in her thirties or forties in good health.

This clonotype was counted many times. V is TRBV7-2 and J is TRBJ2-3; 10 bases line up with TRBD2. Germline V CDR1 and CDR2: SGHTA, FQGNSA. The trim removed 2 bases at V and 5 bases at J, leaving 7 bases unmatched. The CDR3 is 16 amino acids. As DNA, the CDR3 is TGTGCCAGCAGCTTAAGGTCTAGCGGGAGAGTAGATACGCAGTATTTT. Residues: CASSLRSSGRVDTQYF.

This clonotype was observed at least ten times. The chain combines TRBV5-1 with TRBJ2-1, with TRBD2 matching over 12 bases. The trim removed 6 bases at V and 9 bases at J, leaving 16 bases unmatched. The V gene's germline CDR1 is SGHRS and CDR2 YFSETQ. The CDR3 is made up of 17 amino acids. CDR3 sequence (DNA): TGCGCCAGCACCTTCTTATTGACTAGCGGGGGAGGCGGTGAGCAGTTCTTC. It is translated as CASTFLLTSGGGGEQFF.

This clonotype has just one count. This chain joins TRBV21-1 and TRBJ2-7; TRBD1 reflects the table's D call only, with no check against the DNA. TRBV21-1 corresponds to a pseudogene. CDR3 length equals 16 residues. CDR3 sequence (DNA): TGTGCCAGCAGCCCGGAGCCAGGGGAAATAGCATACGAGCAATACTTC. It specifies CASSPEPGEIAYEQYF.

This clonotype showed up many times. The chain links TRBV6-2 or TRBV6-3 to TRBJ1-5, with D tentatively TRBD1 (5 bases). V was shortened by 2 bases and J by 6 bases, with 20 bases between the two germline ends. CDR1 is MNHEY and CDR2 is SVGEGT in the germline V gene. This CDR3 has 17 residues. CDR3 nucleotides: TGTGCCAGCAGTTACGGTGGGACTTTGGGCTCGTCTCAGCCCCAGCATTTT. Its protein is CASSYGGTLGSSQPQHF.

This clonotype was seen at least ten times. The chain employs TRBV20-1 and TRBJ1-1; no firm D call. The V and J ends lost 1 base and 6 bases respectively, with 15 bases between them. Germline loops: CDR1 DFQATT, CDR2 SNEGSKA (reference sequence). The CDR3 runs to 14 residues. CDR3 loop: CSARVGRGNPEAFF. CDR3 DNA: TGCAGTGCTAGAGTTGGCCGCGGTAACCCTGAAGCTTTCTTT.

This clonotype was observed at least ten times. CDR3 in amino acids: CASSRRVAQETQYF. The DNA of the CDR3 is TGTGCCAGCAGCCGCCGGGTCGCCCAAGAGACCCAGTACTTC. V usage is TRBV5-5 and J usage is TRBJ2-5, with D uncertain. Germline V lookup: CDR1 SGHKS, CDR2 YYEKEE (reference sequence). The CDR3 has 14 residues. V was pared by 4 bases and J by 1 base, with 11 bases between. The complete variable domain, with remaining parts taken from reference TRBV5-5 and TRBJ2-5, reads DAGVTQSPTHLIKTRGQQVTLRCSPISGHKSVSWYQQVLGQGPQFIFQYYEKEERGRGNFPDRFSARQFPNYSSELNVNALLLGDSALYLCASSRRVAQETQYFGPGTRLLVL.

This clonotype was counted many times. The J gene is TRBJ2-7, the V gene TRBV3-1; D could derive from TRBD1 or TRBD2 (7 bases each). CDR3 length equals 16 residues. Germline lookup yields CDR1 LGHDT and CDR2 YNNKEL (reference sequence). V lost 4 bases and J lost 2, with 18 bases in between. In DNA form, the CDR3 reads TGTGCCAGCAGCCCCTCCGGGGGGACAGTCGCCTACGAGCAGTACTTC. This gives the protein CASSPSGGTVAYEQYF.

This clonotype was observed at least ten times. The CDR3 spells CASSQYLANEQFF. As DNA, the CDR3 is TGCGCCAGCAGCCAGTACCTGGCAAATGAGCAGTTCTTC. V usage is TRBV4-1 and J usage is TRBJ2-1; D not certain. V lost 3 bases, J lost 7 bases, and 10 bases lay in between. CDR3 length equals 13 residues. Germline V gene sequence: CDR1 MGHRA, CDR2 YSYEKL.

This clonotype was detected many times. V is TRBV14 and J is TRBJ1-2; 7 bases map to TRBD1. The CDR3 is 15 residues long. V lost 0 bases and J lost 4; bases outside the gene matches: 5. Germline V lookup: CDR1 SGHDN, CDR2 FVKESK. The CDR3 bases are TGTGCCAGCAGCCAAGATATCGGGACAGCCTATGGCTACACCTTC. It codes for CASSQDIGTAYGYTF.

This clonotype has a count of ten or more. The genes are TRBV18 and TRBJ1-1; TRBD1 might be the D (6 bases). Trimming stripped 2 bases from V and 7 bases from J, with 11 bases between. The CDR3 length is 13 residues. Germline CDR1 reads KGHSH; CDR2 reads LQKENI. CDR3 loop: CASSPNRGREAFF. The CDR3 nucleotides read TGTGCCAGCTCACCAAATCGGGGGCGTGAAGCTTTCTTT.

This clonotype appeared many times. This chain connects TRBV6-5 to TRBJ1-5; TRBD1 aligns across 7 bases. The J segment lost 4 bases and the V segment lost 6 bases, leaving 3 bases of the junction unmatched. The germline CDR1 and CDR2 sequences are MNHEY and SVGAGI. The CDR3 is 13 amino acids. CDR3 DNA sequence: TGTGCCAGCAGCCTGGACAGGAATCAGCCCCAGCATTTT. Its protein product is CASSLDRNQPQHF.

This clonotype was seen ten or more times. V gene TRBV28 combines with J gene TRBJ1-6; D call uncertain. Trimming removed 3 bases from V and 6 bases from J, with 9 bases in between. The CDR3 covers 14 residues. The germline gives CDR1 MDHEN, CDR2 SYDVKM. CDR3 in amino acids: CASSFLSTNSPLHF. The CDR3 DNA sequence: TGTGCCAGCAGTTTTCTGAGCACTAATTCACCCCTCCACTTT.

This clonotype was counted many times. This chain joins TRBV4-2 and TRBJ1-4; 8 nucleotides align to TRBD1. This CDR3 region has 16 residues. The germline CDR1 and CDR2 sequences are LGHNA and YNFKEQ. V gave up 2 bases and J gave up 5 bases; unmatched junction bases: 7. CDR3 protein: CASSQRTGPTNEKLFF. CDR3 nucleotides: TGTGCCAGCAGCCAAAGGACAGGGCCTACCAATGAAAAACTGTTTTTT.

The sample holds one count of this clonotype. An end of the junction does not agree with germline; a read error may underlie this. The chain combines TRBV9 with TRBJ1-5; D is unclear. CDR3 length: 14 residues. Germline loops: CDR1 SGDLS, CDR2 YYNGEE. The CDR3 here is CASSPGEGIQPQHF. CDR3 nucleotide sequence: TGTGCCAGCAGCCCAGGTGAAGGGATTCAGCCACAGCATTTT.

In this sample, this clonotype turned up many times. This chain links TRBV5-1 with TRBJ2-1; 9 bases map to TRBD1. CDR3 length equals 15 residues. With V trimmed by 4 bases and J by 8 bases, 10 bases remained unmatched. CDR1 and CDR2 (germline): SGHRS, YFSETQ. This CDR3 reads CASSPRTGEFHEQFF. For the CDR3, the DNA is TGCGCCAGCAGCCCCCGGACAGGGGAGTTTCATGAGCAGTTCTTC.

This clonotype was seen at least ten times. The chain links TRBV4-3 to TRBJ2-7; D might be TRBD2 (5 bases). Trimming shortened V by 0 bases and J by 2 bases, and 11 bases separated the two germline ends. This CDR3 contains 15 residues. Germline CDR1 and CDR2: LGHNA and YSLEER. The CDR3 reads CASSQEDGVAYEQYF. CDR3 nucleotide sequence: TGCGCCAGCAGCCAAGAAGACGGGGTGGCCTACGAGCAGTACTTC.

This clonotype was seen at least ten times. The chain recombines TRBV12-3 or TRBV12-4 with TRBJ2-7, with D possibly TRBD2 on 7 matching bases. V was trimmed by 6 bases and J by 5 bases, leaving 20 bases between them. The CDR3 has 15 residues. CDR3 bases: TGTGCCAGCAGCCCGTGGGGGCGGGAGAGCGACGAGCAGTACTTC. Translation: CASSPWGRESDEQYF.

This clonotype was detected ten times or more. This rearrangement joins TRBV12-3 or TRBV12-4 to TRBJ2-3; a possible D gene is TRBD2 (6 bases). V lost 5 bases and J 4 bases, leaving 16 bases between the germline ends. The CDR3 extends over 15 amino acids. In nucleotides, the CDR3 is TGTGCCAGCAGTCCCAGGGAGGTTGGCGCAGATACGCAGTATTTT. Translating it yields CASSPREVGADTQYF.

In this sample, this clonotype turned up many times. V gene TRBV4-1 combines with J gene TRBJ2-2; TRBD1 aligns across 7 bases. Germline V gives CDR1 MGHRA, CDR2 YSYEKL. V trimming: 0 bases; J trimming: 5 bases; junction bases outside the gene matches: 3. The CDR3 totals 15 residues. The CDR3 spells CASSQEQGYTGELFF. For the CDR3, the DNA is TGCGCCAGCAGCCAAGAACAGGGGTATACCGGGGAGCTGTTTTTT.

This clonotype was observed at least ten times. The gene calls are TRBV20-1 and TRBJ1-5; 8 bases map to TRBD1. The CDR3 contains 17 residues. With V trimmed by 1 base and J by 0 bases, 8 bases remained unmatched. The germline CDR1 and CDR2 sequences are DFQATT and SNEGSKA (reference sequence). The CDR3 protein is CSARGLATGVSNQPQHF. The CDR3 DNA reads as TGCAGTGCTAGAGGACTCGCGACAGGGGTTAGCAATCAGCCCCAGCATTTT.